What follows are 10 T cell receptor beta chains derived from one specimen sequenced in a study of blood T cell repertoires in COVID-19. Repertoires were generated with immunoSEQ multiplex PCR, while TCRdb's copy carries only in-frame clones and drops some. The sample lists nearly 60,000 clones, almost 90% seen once, with approximately 13% in the top ten. Material for sequencing was peripheral blood. The receptors here all came from a man in his sixties with active COVID-19.

The chain links TRBV7-3 to TRBJ1-2, with D possibly matching TRBD1 (5 bases). Trimming pared 5 bases from V and 8 bases from J, leaving 18 bases between. Germline V gene sequence: CDR1 SGHTA, CDR2 FQGTGA. The CDR3 spans 14 residues. The chain's CDR3 is CASSRLPGTEGYTF. CDR3 nucleotides: TGTGCCAGCAGCCGACTTCCCGGGACTGAGGGCTACACCTTC.

The V and J genes are TRBV28 and TRBJ2-3, with 8 bases identical to TRBD2. Germline V gene sequence: CDR1 MDHEN, CDR2 SYDVKM. CDR3 size: 15 residues. Trimming took 3 bases from V and 1 from J; bases not matched to a gene: 3. The CDR3 loop is CASSFGGAGTDTQYF. The CDR3 DNA is TGTGCCAGCAGTTTCGGGGGGGCTGGCACAGATACGCAGTATTTT.

The rearrangement links TRBV18 to TRBJ2-7, with TRBD1 as a possible D gene (6 bases). CDR1 KGHSH and CDR2 LQKENI come from the germline V gene. The V end was cut by 2 bases, the J end by 2 bases, with 13 bases between. The CDR3 runs 15 residues. The CDR3 nucleotides are TGTGCCAGCTCACCAAGGGGGACCCCAGCCTACGAGCAGTACTTC. Encoded protein: CASSPRGTPAYEQYF.

J is TRBJ2-7 and V is TRBV10-1; TRBD1 might be the D (5 bases). Germline CDR1 WNHNN, CDR2 SYGVQD (reference sequence). V lost 9 bases and J 2 bases, leaving 20 bases between the germline ends. The CDR3 totals 15 residues. In nucleotides, the CDR3 is TGCGCCAGAGCAGGTTCACAGGCGAACACCTACGAGCAGTACTTC. Amino acids: CARAGSQANTYEQYF.

The chain has TRBV4-1 and TRBJ2-7; TRBD2 agrees at 11 bases. CDR1 and CDR2 (germline): MGHRA, YSYEKL. The CDR3 is 16 amino acids. Trimming removed 3 bases from V and 7 bases from J; junction bases left unmatched: 11. This CDR3 is CASSQAQSSGRREQYF. In nucleotides, the CDR3 is TGCGCCAGCAGCCAGGCCCAATCTAGCGGGAGGCGTGAGCAGTACTTC.

This chain links TRBV18 with TRBJ1-6, with D possibly matching TRBD1 (5 bases). The length of the CDR3 is 15 residues. V was pared by 3 bases and J by 7 bases, with 13 bases between. The germline gives CDR1 KGHSH, CDR2 LQKENI. CDR3 sequence reads: CASSPLPDTNSPLHF. CDR3 sequence (DNA): TGTGCCAGCTCACCCCTCCCGGACACCAATTCACCCCTCCACTTT.

V usage is TRBV2 and J usage is TRBJ1-1; 7 bases fit TRBD1. The V and J ends lost 10 bases and 3 bases, in that order; junction bases with no gene match: 8. The CDR3 is 13 residues long. Germline V gene data show CDR1 as SNHLY and CDR2 as FYNNEI. Here the CDR3 DNA reads TGTGCCAACCGACAGGGTTTTGACACTGAAGCTTTCTTT. Protein: CANRQGFDTEAFF.

This sequence joins TRBV30 and TRBJ1-4; D possibly corresponds to TRBD1 (6 bases). Trimming cost V 4 bases and J 3 bases, with 15 bases left between them. The CDR3 is 15 residues long. CDR1 and CDR2 from the germline V gene are GTSNPN and SVGIG (reference sequence). This CDR3 reads CAWTFSGGPNEKLFF. CDR3 nucleotide sequence: TGTGCCTGGACCTTTTCGGGGGGCCCTAATGAAAAACTGTTTTTT.

V and J are TRBV7-9 and TRBJ2-5; maybe TRBD1 (5 bases). V was cut by 5 bases and J by 4 bases, with 11 bases left in between. CDR1 SEHNR and CDR2 FQNEAQ come from the germline V gene (reference sequence). This CDR3 is built from 13 residues. The CDR3 spells CASSHRPSETQYF. The DNA of the CDR3 is TGTGCCAGCAGCCACAGGCCGTCAGAGACCCAGTACTTC. Variable domain in full (rest from reference TRBV7-9 and TRBJ2-5): DTGVSQNPRHKITKRGQNVTFRCDPISEHNRLYWYRQTLGQGPEFLTYFQNEAQLEKSRLLSDRFSAERPKGSFSTLEIQRTEQGDSAMYLCASSHRPSETQYFGPGTRLLVL.

This chain joins TRBV6-1 and TRBJ2-7; a possible D gene is TRBD1 (6 bases). This CDR3 is 15 amino acids long. The ends were cut back, 2 bases at V and 2 bases at J, with 13 bases in the middle. Germline CDR1 reads MNHNS; CDR2 reads SASEGT. The CDR3 loop is CASSEPGTPPYEQYF. The CDR3 region has the DNA TGTGCCAGCAGTGAACCCGGGACACCACCCTACGAGCAGTACTTC.